The 18 T cell receptor beta chains below were found in one sample sequenced in a study of blood T cell repertoires in COVID-19. The repertoire was sequenced with immunoSEQ multiplex PCR; TCRdb's copy has only in-frame clones and lacks some. The profile shows about 270,000 clones, around nine tenths of them singletons. The sequenced material came from PBMCs or T cells enriched from blood (not recorded which). Receptors originate from a woman aged 18-29 years who had recovered from COVID-19.

This chain connects TRBV19 to TRBJ1-2, with a weak D call TRBD1 (5 bases). CDR1 and CDR2 (germline): LNHDA, SQIVND (reference sequence). This CDR3 spans 16 amino acids. The V and J ends lost 2 bases and 4 bases respectively, with 17 bases between them. CDR3 amino acids: CASSIPRQKRSYGYTF. In DNA form, the CDR3 reads TGTGCCAGTAGTATACCAAGACAGAAAAGGAGCTATGGCTACACCTTC.

The chain recombines TRBV15 with TRBJ1-5; 10 nucleotides agree with TRBD1. J lost 4 bases, V lost 5 bases, and 8 bases had no gene match. CDR3 size: 16 residues. The germline V gene encodes CDR1 LNHNV and CDR2 YYDKDF (reference sequence). The CDR3 loop reads CATSRTRTGGNQPQHF. In nucleotides, the CDR3 is TGTGCCACCAGCCGAACACGGACAGGGGGGAATCAGCCCCAGCATTTT.

The J gene is TRBJ1-6, the V gene TRBV27; D not certain. This CDR3 is 13 amino acids long. V lost 6 bases to trimming and J lost 7 bases, with 10 bases between them. Germline V lookup: CDR1 MNHEY, CDR2 SMNVEV (reference sequence). The CDR3 here is CASSETSNSPLHF. DNA for the CDR3: TGTGCCAGCAGCGAAACATCAAATTCACCCCTCCACTTT.

The chain employs TRBV5-3 and TRBJ2-7, with 8 bases lining up with TRBD1. TRBV5-3 is identified as an open reading frame with a role that is uncertain. The CDR3 is 14 residues long. J lost 3 bases, V lost 4 bases, and 6 bases had no gene match. The CDR3 protein is CARSEDRVIYEQYF. The CDR3 DNA is TGTGCCAGAAGCGAGGACAGGGTAATCTACGAGCAGTACTTC.

In this sample, this clone turned up once. This rearrangement joins TRBV7-2 to TRBJ2-3; 7 bases fit TRBD2. V trimming: 2 bases; J trimming: 1 base; junction bases outside the gene matches: 3. This CDR3 has 15 amino acids. Per germline, CDR1 SGHTA and CDR2 FQGNSA. The CDR3: CASSLLADRTDTQYF. The CDR3 DNA is TGTGCCAGCAGCTTACTAGCGGACCGCACAGATACGCAGTATTTT.

Comments on this clone: This may be a read error: a much more frequent sequence differs by one nucleotide. The CDR3 coding sequence is TGTGCCAGCAGTGGACTAGCGGTAGATACGCAGTATTTT. Its protein is CASSGLAVDTQYF. The V and J genes are TRBV27 and TRBJ2-3, with 10 bases lining up with TRBD2. Trimming took 5 bases from V and 5 from J; bases not matched to a gene: 1. The CDR3 is made up of 13 amino acids. Germline V lookup: CDR1 MNHEY, CDR2 SMNVEV (reference sequence).

The rearrangement uses TRBV5-6 and TRBJ1-2, with a tentative D call TRBD1 (6 bases). The CDR3 extends over 14 amino acids. Germline V gives CDR1 SGHDT, CDR2 YYEEEE. Between the trimmed V and J ends, which lost 4 bases and 2 bases, there was a span of 12 bases. CDR3 coding DNA: TGTGCCAGCAGCCAGGGGACGGCCAACTATGGCTACACCTTC. This codes for CASSQGTANYGYTF.

The chain uses TRBV9 and TRBJ1-4; possible D gene TRBD1, 5 bases. The CDR3 length is 13 residues. The V gene's germline CDR1 is SGDLS and CDR2 YYNGEE. The V and J ends lost 6 bases and 7 bases respectively, with 13 bases between them. This chain's CDR3 is CASTPGRGEKLFF. DNA for the CDR3: TGTGCCAGCACGCCGGGTAGGGGTGAAAAACTGTTTTTT.

The rearrangement uses TRBV2 and TRBJ1-5; no clear D gene. Trimming left V 3 bases short and J 0 bases short, with 6 bases between. The CDR3 covers 14 residues. CDR1 is SNHLY and CDR2 is FYNNEI in the germline V gene. The CDR3 spells CASSEVYSNQPQHF. In DNA, the CDR3 is TGTGCCAGCAGTGAGGTCTATAGCAATCAGCCCCAGCATTTT.

The V gene is TRBV14, the J gene TRBJ2-7; possible D gene TRBD2, 6 bases. Germline V gives CDR1 SGHDN, CDR2 FVKESK. CDR3 length equals 18 residues. V was cut by 1 base and J by 0 bases, with 19 bases left in between. CDR3 sequence: CASSQGGSEGGFSYEQYF. Here the CDR3 DNA reads TGTGCCAGCAGCCAAGGGGGGTCCGAAGGAGGGTTCTCCTACGAGCAGTACTTC.

This clone occurred once. This sequence joins TRBV7-3 and TRBJ2-1; the match to TRBD2 covers 8 bases. Germline loops: CDR1 SGHTA, CDR2 FQGTGA. V lost 5 bases, J lost 7 bases, and 10 bases stayed unmatched. The CDR3 has 15 amino acids. CDR3 nucleotide sequence: TGTGCCAGCAGCCCCAACGGGGGGGGGCGAAATGAGCAGTTCTTC. This encodes CASSPNGGGRNEQFF.

J is TRBJ1-2 and V is TRBV27; TRBD1 might be the D (5 bases). Germline values: CDR1 MNHEY, CDR2 SMNVEV (reference sequence). The CDR3 spans 12 residues. Trimming left V 11 bases short and J 8 bases short, with 18 bases between. In DNA, the CDR3 is TGTGCCGCAAGGGGCCAGAGCCTCGGCTACACCTTC. Protein sequence: CAARGQSLGYTF.

The chain recombines TRBV11-1 with TRBJ1-6, with TRBD1 matching over 8 bases. The CDR3 has 14 amino acids. CDR1 is SGHAT and CDR2 is FQDESV in the germline V gene (reference sequence). The junction had 4 bases not matched to a gene; V was cut back by 5 bases and J by 7 bases. The CDR3, as DNA: TGTGCCAGCAGCACGGACAGGGTCAATTCACCCCTCCACTTT. It is translated as CASSTDRVNSPLHF.

The chain uses TRBV6-1 and TRBJ2-5; 8 bases align to TRBD1. The CDR3 is 16 residues long. V lost 4 bases to trimming and J lost 2 bases; unmatched junction nucleotides: 9. The germline V gene has CDR1 MNHNS and CDR2 SASEGT. The DNA for the CDR3 is TGTGCCAGCAGTGTTCGGACAGGGTCGGTTCAAGAGACCCAGTACTTC. Translating gives CASSVRTGSVQETQYF.

The gene calls are TRBV6-2 or TRBV6-3 and TRBJ2-7, with 12 bases fitting TRBD2. Per germline, CDR1 MNHEY and CDR2 SVGEGT. CDR3 length equals 15 residues. The trim removed 7 bases at V and 5 bases at J, leaving 9 bases unmatched. CDR3: CASTPLAGGPHEQYF. DNA for the CDR3: TGTGCCAGCACCCCCCTAGCGGGGGGGCCCCACGAGCAGTACTTC.

The rearrangement uses TRBV9 and TRBJ2-5; TRBD1 might be the D (6 bases). The CDR3 is made up of 14 amino acids. V was trimmed by 5 bases and J by 3 bases, leaving 14 bases between them. CDR1 and CDR2 from the germline V gene are SGDLS and YYNGEE. The chain's CDR3 is CASSYGAGEETQYF. CDR3 coding DNA: TGTGCCAGCAGTTACGGTGCAGGGGAAGAGACCCAGTACTTC.

This chain links TRBV9 with TRBJ2-3, with D hard to call. Germline V gives CDR1 SGDLS, CDR2 YYNGEE. The ends were cut back, 0 bases at V and 0 bases at J, with 11 bases in the middle. The CDR3 has 16 residues. CDR3 sequence: CASSVAAAASTDTQYF. The DNA for the CDR3 is TGTGCCAGCAGCGTAGCTGCGGCAGCTAGCACAGATACGCAGTATTTT.

This clone was recorded only once. The V call is TRBV9, the J call TRBJ1-3; D is possibly TRBD1 (5 bases). There are 15 residues in the CDR3. The V end lost 4 bases, the J end lost 0 bases, and 11 bases lay between the germline ends. Germline assignment: CDR1 SGDLS and CDR2 YYNGEE. CDR3 in DNA: TGTGCCAGCAGCTTATCAGGGTCCTCTGGAAACACCATATATTTT. Residues: CASSLSGSSGNTIYF.